These 24 T cell receptor beta chains were all obtained from the same sample, sequenced in a study of tissue T cells after allogeneic stem cell transplantation. Clones were read by immunoSEQ multiplex PCR, and TCRdb kept only the in-frame ones, dropping some. The sample carries several thousand clones, 45% to 70% recorded once. The sample was tissue from the jejunum, taken at autopsy. Every receptor here comes from a female donor over 55 with lung cancer.

The chain employs TRBV19 and TRBJ2-7; no firm D call. This CDR3 has 14 amino acids. Deletions cut 10 bases from V and 0 bases from J, with 16 bases between. Germline CDR1 is LNHDA and CDR2 is SQIVND (reference sequence). This CDR3 reads CATKTYSNSYEQYF. The CDR3, as DNA: TGTGCCACGAAAACCTACAGTAACTCCTACGAGCAGTACTTC.

The CDR3 nucleotides read TGTGCCAGCAGCTTAATAGGGGGCGCATCCGAAGCTTTCTTT. Protein: CASSLIGGASEAFF. J is TRBJ1-1 and V is TRBV7-3; 7 nucleotides match TRBD1. CDR1 and CDR2 (germline): SGHTA, FQGTGA. This CDR3 comprises 14 residues. Trimming took 1 base from V and 8 from J; bases not matched to a gene: 7.

There are a few counts of this clone. The chain recombines TRBV2 with TRBJ2-5, with D hard to call. The V gene's germline CDR1 is SNHLY and CDR2 FYNNEI. Trimming shortened V by 6 bases and J by 0 bases, and 2 bases separated the two germline ends. The CDR3 loop spans 11 amino acids. CDR3 DNA: TGTGCCAGCAGGAACCAAGAGACCCAGTACTTC. Protein sequence: CASRNQETQYF.

The chain combines TRBV14 with TRBJ1-1; D unclear. The CDR3 runs 14 residues. CDR1 is SGHDN and CDR2 is FVKESK in the germline V gene. The V gene lost 0 bases and the J gene lost 5 bases, with 10 bases spanning the gap. CDR3 sequence: CASSQDLWGTEAFF. CDR3 nucleotide sequence: TGTGCCAGCAGCCAAGATTTGTGGGGAACTGAAGCTTTCTTT.

V is TRBV18 and J is TRBJ1-1, with TRBD1 matching 8 bases. V shed 5 bases and J 2 bases; nucleotides not matched to a gene: 16. Germline CDR1 reads KGHSH; CDR2 reads LQKENI. This CDR3 comprises 18 residues. CDR3 loop: CASSTSRTGQGANTEAFF. Written as DNA, the CDR3 is TGTGCCAGCTCAACCTCCCGGACAGGGCAAGGGGCCAACACTGAAGCTTTCTTT.

In DNA, the CDR3 is TGCGCCAGCAGCCCCGACTCGACCTCCACAGATACGCAGTATTTT. Translated, it gives CASSPDSTSTDTQYF. V and J are TRBV5-1 and TRBJ2-3, with D uncertain. In germline, CDR1 is SGHRS, CDR2 YFSETQ. The CDR3 consists of 15 residues. V shed 4 bases and J shed 2 bases, with 14 bases lying between them.

This rearrangement joins TRBV28 to TRBJ2-7; 11 bases match TRBD1. This CDR3 is 16 amino acids long. V was clipped by 7 bases and J by 5 bases; unmatched bases: 13. CDR1 is MDHEN and CDR2 is SYDVKM in the germline V gene. This CDR3 is CASKDRPGQGGHEQYF. The CDR3 DNA reads TGTGCCAGCAAGGATAGGCCGGGACAGGGGGGTCACGAGCAGTACTTC.

The chain links TRBV6-5 to TRBJ2-5; perhaps TRBD1 as D (5 bases). The CDR3 has 13 amino acids. With 5 bases removed from V and 5 bases from J, the gap between germline ends came to 12 bases. Germline V lookup: CDR1 MNHEY, CDR2 SVGAGI. CDR3 sequence: CASSRQLGETQYF. CDR3 nucleotides: TGTGCCAGCAGTCGACAGTTGGGGGAGACCCAGTACTTC.

Worth noting for this clone: A read error may produce the germline difference seen at one junction end. This chain joins TRBV6-4 and TRBJ2-5, with TRBD2 matching over 11 bases. CDR1 is MRHNA, CDR2 SNTAGT, per germline. There are 19 residues in the CDR3. The CDR3 is CASNDRASGGTTSDATQYF. The CDR3 bases are TGTGCCAGCAATGACCGGGCTAGCGGGGGGACTACGTCTGACGCGACCCAGTACTTC.

The CDR3 nucleotides read TGTGCCAGCAGTCGATCCATTAGAAACACCATATATTTT. This gives the protein CASSRSIRNTIYF. The chain combines TRBV6-6 with TRBJ1-3; D call uncertain. This CDR3 spans 13 amino acids. V lost 5 bases to trimming and J lost 5 bases, with 10 bases between them. The germline V gene has CDR1 MNHNY and CDR2 SVGAGI (reference sequence).

This clone is deemed medium-sized. The rearrangement uses TRBV5-8 and TRBJ2-3; 10 bases fit TRBD1. CDR3 size: 15 residues. Germline CDR1 and CDR2: SGHTS and YDEGEE. The trim removed 5 bases at V and 4 bases at J, leaving 7 bases unmatched. This CDR3 reads CASRETGGPPDTQYF. CDR3 nucleotides: TGTGCCAGCAGGGAGACAGGGGGCCCGCCAGATACGCAGTATTTT.

V gene TRBV19 combines with J gene TRBJ2-2, with 8 bases matching TRBD2. This CDR3 region has 17 residues. V shed 3 bases, J shed 3 bases, and the junction held 9 bases outside the gene matches. The germline V gene has CDR1 LNHDA and CDR2 SQIVND (reference sequence). The CDR3 region has the DNA TGTGCCAGTAGTATGGGGGGCGGGAGGCCTTACACCGGGGAGCTGTTTTTT. Translation: CASSMGGGRPYTGELFF.

The rearrangement joins TRBV6-5 to TRBJ2-3, with TRBD1 matching 9 bases. Germline assignment: CDR1 MNHEY and CDR2 SVGAGI. The CDR3 sequence is 14 residues long. With V trimmed by 7 bases and J by 2 bases, 4 bases remained unmatched. This CDR3 reads CASTGTGPTDTQYF. CDR3 DNA sequence: TGTGCCAGCACCGGGACAGGGCCCACAGATACGCAGTATTTT.

This chain joins TRBV5-6 and TRBJ2-6; D might be TRBD1 or TRBD2, each matching 5 bases. Germline values: CDR1 SGHDT, CDR2 YYEEEE. The germline V and J ends were trimmed by 3 bases and 0 bases, with 10 bases remaining between them. The CDR3 is 16 amino acids. CDR3 bases: TGTGCCAGCAGCTGGGACCGAAACTCTGGGGCCAACGTCCTGACTTTC. Translating it yields CASSWDRNSGANVLTF.

J is TRBJ2-1 and V is TRBV7-2, with D tentatively TRBD2 (7 bases). The V gene lost 1 base and the J gene lost 12 bases, with 16 bases spanning the gap. This CDR3 spans 14 amino acids. Germline V gene data show CDR1 as SGHTA and CDR2 as FQGNSA. For the CDR3, the DNA is TGTGCCAGCAGCTTAGGCAAGGGGGGGGGTGGGCAGTTCTTC. It codes for CASSLGKGGGGQFF.

V usage is TRBV15 and J usage is TRBJ1-3, with D unresolved. Germline V gives CDR1 LNHNV, CDR2 YYDKDF (reference sequence). This CDR3 is 15 amino acids long. The V and J ends lost 5 bases and 4 bases respectively, with 15 bases between them. The DNA for the CDR3 is TGTGCCACCAGCTCTCGGAGCCGATTAGGAAACACCATATATTTT. This sequence encodes CATSSRSRLGNTIYF. Full variable domain (rest looked up from reference TRBV15 and TRBJ1-3): DAMVIQNPRYQVTQFGKPVTLSCSQTLNHNVMYWYQQKSSQAPKLLFHYYDKDFNNEADTPDNFQSRRPNTSFCFLDIRSPGLGDTAMYLCATSSRSRLGNTIYFGEGSWLTVV.

V is TRBV6-5 and J is TRBJ2-1, with D unresolved. Trimming left V 2 bases short and J 6 bases short, with 11 bases between. The germline gives CDR1 MNHEY, CDR2 SVGAGI. The CDR3 loop spans 14 amino acids. CDR3 coding DNA: TGTGCCAGCAGTTACAGAACGGGCCGCAATGAGCAGTTCTTC. Translated, it gives CASSYRTGRNEQFF.

The rearrangement links TRBV7-9 to TRBJ2-7; 7 nucleotides align to TRBD2. CDR1 is SEHNR and CDR2 is FQNEAQ in the germline V gene (reference sequence). The CDR3 runs to 17 residues. The V and J ends lost 2 bases and 0 bases, in that order; junction bases with no gene match: 10. CDR3 residues: CASSLFTGGSYSYEQYF. The CDR3 DNA is TGTGCCAGCAGCTTATTTACGGGGGGATCCTACTCCTACGAGCAGTACTTC.

The V call is TRBV2, the J call TRBJ2-3; D gene ambiguous. The CDR3 length is 14 residues. Per the germline V gene, CDR1 is SNHLY and CDR2 is FYNNEI. Trimming removed 7 bases at V and 5 bases at J, with 16 bases between. In nucleotides, the CDR3 is TGTGCCAGCATGGAATGGGCAGTCGAAGATACGCAGTATTTT. Translating it yields CASMEWAVEDTQYF.

The gene calls are TRBV5-1 and TRBJ2-5; no reliable D call. The CDR3 is 12 amino acids. CDR1 is SGHRS, CDR2 YFSETQ, per germline. V lost 8 bases and J lost 4, with 12 bases in between. This CDR3 reads CARTNKGETQYF. CDR3 coding DNA: TGCGCCAGAACGAACAAGGGAGAGACCCAGTACTTC.

The chain combines TRBV18 with TRBJ1-1; maybe TRBD1 (5 bases). V was shortened by 6 bases and J by 0 bases, with 14 bases between the two germline ends. The CDR3 spans 15 residues. CDR1 is KGHSH, CDR2 LQKENI, per germline. The CDR3 DNA reads as TGTGCCAGCTCCCCCGGGGACCGAGTGAACACTGAAGCTTTCTTT. Amino acid sequence: CASSPGDRVNTEAFF.

The chain employs TRBV2 and TRBJ2-7; D is possibly TRBD1 (6 bases). Germline CDR1 reads SNHLY; CDR2 reads FYNNEI. With 6 bases removed from V and 1 base from J, the gap between germline ends came to 25 bases. This CDR3 contains 18 residues. The CDR3: CASRDSLTGLESSYEQYF. CDR3 nucleotide sequence: TGTGCCAGCAGAGACAGCCTTACAGGGCTCGAATCGTCCTACGAGCAGTACTTC.

The chain couples TRBV11-2 to TRBJ2-3, with D possibly TRBD2 on 5 matching bases. Trimming shortened V by 6 bases and J by 0 bases, and 13 bases separated the two germline ends. The CDR3 consists of 15 residues. Looked up from germline, CDR1 is SGHAT and CDR2 is FQNNGV. The CDR3 bases are TGTGCCAGCAGACTAGGTTCGGGAAGCACAGATACGCAGTATTTT. Its translation is CASRLGSGSTDTQYF.

A few counts support this clone. The V call is TRBV5-4, the J call TRBJ2-3, with TRBD2 identical over 12 bases. The J segment lost 0 bases and the V segment lost 3 bases, leaving 2 bases of the junction unmatched. Germline V gene data show CDR1 as SGHNT and CDR2 as YYREEE (reference sequence). The length of the CDR3 is 16 residues. CDR3 sequence: CASSSGLAGSTDTQYF. In DNA, the CDR3 is TGTGCCAGCAGCTCTGGACTAGCGGGAAGCACAGATACGCAGTATTTT.